This paragraph covers one TCR beta chain sequence. This CDR3 has 15 amino acids. CDR1 SGHTA and CDR2 FQGNSA come from the germline V gene. Between the trimmed V and J ends, which lost 5 bases and 0 bases, there was a span of 12 bases. Cohorts were determined from participant-reported clinical history. This sample stems from a study of blood T cell repertoires in COVID-19. Looking at the study overall: Acute and convalescent COVID-19 samples came from the United States, Italy and Spain. PBMCs, B-cell-depleted T cells, or T cells provided the cDNA or gDNA that made up the material.

Per the authors' pipeline: By means of reference gene primer amplification, nucleated cell counts were estimated. TCRdb's copy holds only in-frame clones and misses some; the assay was immunoSEQ multiplex PCR. That table gives V, J and clone size, and the DNA gave D and trimming. The sample includes 250,000 or so clones, around 89% of them seen just once. The sample was PBMCs or T cells enriched from blood (not recorded which). The chain couples TRBV7-2 to TRBJ2-3; D might be TRBD2 (5 bases). The receptor's source is a woman aged 25-40 years with acute COVID-19. The CDR3 here is CASSPGKPSTDTQYF. CDR3 bases: TGTGCCAGCAGCCCCGGGAAGCCGAGCACAGATACGCAGTATTTT.